Presented here are 18 T cell receptor beta chains from one specimen sequenced in a study of response to subunit inactivated influenza vaccine. TCRdb re-called the RT-PCR reads with MiXCR, one entry per CDR3 protein. The repertoire has some 640,000 distinct CDR3 sequences, approximately 15% of them found once; the top ten carry 6% to 8%. The specimen comprised PBMCs from blood, sampled approximately 15 days before vaccination. Receptors were obtained from a man aged 45-65 years who received an inactivated influenza vaccine.

This clonotype came up a few times. This sequence joins TRBV20-1 and TRBJ2-7; 7 bases are a match to TRBD2. Trimming at V came to 3 bases and at J to 0 bases, leaving 5 bases not matched to a gene. The CDR3 contains 14 residues. Germline CDR1 DFQATT, CDR2 SNEGSKA (reference sequence). CDR3 DNA: TGCAGTGCTAGGGGGCTAGCGGTCTCCTACGAGCAGTACTTC. Its translation: CSARGLAVSYEQYF.

This clonotype showed up just a few times. The V call is TRBV4-2, the J call TRBJ2-2; the D gene is possibly TRBD2 (5 bases). In germline, CDR1 is LGHNA, CDR2 YNFKEQ. There are 15 residues in the CDR3. The V and J ends lost 0 bases and 4 bases respectively, with 9 bases between them. The chain's CDR3 is CASSQDRGRTGELFF. The CDR3 bases are TGTGCCAGCAGCCAAGATCGCGGGCGCACCGGGGAGCTGTTTTTT.

This clonotype was seen at least ten times. This chain joins TRBV6-2 or TRBV6-3 and TRBJ2-1, with D hard to call. CDR1 is MNHEY and CDR2 is SVGEGT in the germline V gene. The CDR3 contains 21 residues. V lost 3 bases, J lost 1 base, and 28 bases lay in between. The CDR3 is CASSYDLGSVLSPPSYNEQFF. The CDR3 DNA is TGTGCCAGCAGTTATGATCTTGGGTCCGTTTTATCTCCTCCGTCCTACAATGAGCAGTTCTTC.

This rearrangement joins TRBV20-1 to TRBJ1-5; D might be TRBD1 (6 bases). The ends were cut back, 5 bases at V and 0 bases at J, with 14 bases in the middle. Germline CDR1 reads DFQATT; CDR2 reads SNEGSKA (reference sequence). This CDR3 contains 15 residues. CDR3 nucleotide sequence: TGCAGTGCTCCTTACGAGGGGGATAGCAATCAGCCCCAGCATTTT. Translated: CSAPYEGDSNQPQHF.

This chain links TRBV4-2 with TRBJ2-1; 7 nucleotides align to TRBD2. V gave up 0 bases and J gave up 1 base; unmatched junction bases: 12. In germline, CDR1 is LGHNA, CDR2 YNFKEQ. The CDR3 spans 19 residues. The CDR3 sequence is CASSQDLWPSGASYNEQFF. The CDR3 DNA reads TGTGCCAGCAGCCAAGATCTTTGGCCTAGCGGCGCGTCCTACAATGAGCAGTTCTTC.

This clonotype appeared many times. The V gene is TRBV6-1, the J gene TRBJ2-7, with D maybe TRBD1 (6 bases). This CDR3 spans 14 amino acids. V was trimmed by 5 bases and J by 1 base, leaving 12 bases between them. CDR1 and CDR2 (germline): MNHNS, SASEGT. The CDR3 coding sequence is TGTGCCAGCAGTCGGGACACCGTTTCCTACGAGCAGTACTTC. The encoded protein is CASSRDTVSYEQYF.

This clonotype has just a few counts. This chain uses TRBV30 with TRBJ2-7, with D tentatively TRBD2 (6 bases). V shed 3 bases and J shed 9 bases, with 18 bases lying between them. Looked up from germline, CDR1 is GTSNPN and CDR2 is SVGIG (reference sequence). This CDR3 has 13 amino acids. CDR3 sequence (DNA): TGTGCCTGGAGCCCCGGTCCGGCGGAGGGGCAGTACTTC. Translated, it gives CAWSPGPAEGQYF. Full variable domain (rest looked up from reference TRBV30 and TRBJ2-7): SQTIHQWPATLVQPVGSPLSLECTVEGTSNPNLYWYRQAAGRGLQLLFYSVGIGQISSEVPQNLSASRPQDRQFILSSKKLLLSDSGFYLCAWSPGPAEGQYFGPGTRLTVT.

This chain links TRBV7-2 with TRBJ2-7; D is perhaps TRBD2 (5 bases). Deletions cut 1 base from V and 3 bases from J, with 10 bases between. The CDR3 covers 14 residues. Germline V gives CDR1 SGHTA, CDR2 FQGNSA. As DNA, the CDR3 is TGTGCCAGCAGCTTAGATCCGGGGAACTACGAGCAGTACTTC. Its protein product is CASSLDPGNYEQYF.

The chain has TRBV5-5 and TRBJ1-1; 9 positions agree with TRBD1. The CDR3 loop spans 14 amino acids. Germline trimming cut 5 bases from V and 6 bases from J; bases unmatched to any gene: 8. Germline V lookup: CDR1 SGHKS, CDR2 YYEKEE (reference sequence). CDR3 bases: TGTGCCAGCAGACGCGACAGGGGGAGCGCTGAAGCTTTCTTT. It specifies CASRRDRGSAEAFF.

The chain employs TRBV20-1 and TRBJ2-1; 7 nucleotides align to TRBD2. Per germline, CDR1 DFQATT and CDR2 SNEGSKA (reference sequence). The CDR3 has 15 residues. V was pared by 0 bases and J by 8 bases, with 10 bases of the junction left unmatched. CDR3 DNA sequence: TGCAGTGCTAGAGATATGGCGACTAGCTTCCATGAGCAGTTCTTC. Translating gives CSARDMATSFHEQFF.

V gene TRBV5-1 combines with J gene TRBJ1-2, with TRBD1 identical over 11 bases. The germline V gene encodes CDR1 SGHRS and CDR2 YFSETQ. The CDR3 totals 16 residues. V was clipped by 4 bases and J by 4 bases; unmatched bases: 9. DNA of the CDR3: TGCGCCAGCAGCCCGGACAGGGGGCAGATTTTCTATGGCTACACCTTC. This codes for CASSPDRGQIFYGYTF.

This clonotype has a handful of counts. V usage is TRBV7-2 and J usage is TRBJ1-6; 8 bases map to TRBD1. This CDR3 spans 15 amino acids. V was clipped by 4 bases and J by 11 bases; unmatched bases: 10. Germline values: CDR1 SGHTA, CDR2 FQGNSA. The CDR3 spells CASSSETGVRPPLHF. The CDR3 region has the DNA TGTGCCAGCAGCTCTGAGACAGGGGTAAGGCCACCCCTCCACTTT.

The sample holds a few counts of this clonotype. V and J are TRBV7-2 and TRBJ2-5; D unclear. The CDR3 is 14 residues long. CDR1 is SGHTA, CDR2 FQGNSA, per germline. V shed 5 bases and J shed 5 bases, with 15 bases lying between them. CDR3 in amino acids: CASSPGFGRETQYF. CDR3 coding DNA: TGTGCCAGCAGCCCCGGTTTTGGGCGGGAGACCCAGTACTTC.

This clonotype occurred a few times. The rearrangement joins TRBV7-8 to TRBJ1-4; the D gene is possibly TRBD1 (5 bases). V was shortened by 3 bases and J by 6 bases, with 14 bases between the two germline ends. This CDR3 has 15 amino acids. Germline-derived CDR1 and CDR2 are SGHVS and FQNEAQ. CDR3: CASSFPGRGDEKLFF. In DNA, the CDR3 is TGTGCCAGCAGCTTTCCGGGTCGAGGGGATGAAAAACTGTTTTTT.

This clonotype was counted many times. The V and J genes are TRBV6-5 and TRBJ2-7; D is undetermined. Germline V gene sequence: CDR1 MNHEY, CDR2 SVGAGI. The CDR3 runs to 15 residues. Trimming left V 4 bases short and J 1 base short, with 14 bases between. CDR3 sequence: CASSFGGLGSYEQYF. For the CDR3, the DNA is TGTGCCAGCAGTTTTGGCGGTCTGGGATCCTACGAGCAGTACTTC.

The V gene is TRBV5-1, the J gene TRBJ2-1; D is unresolved. Germline V gene sequence: CDR1 SGHRS, CDR2 YFSETQ. CDR3 size: 18 residues. The V end was cut by 0 bases, the J end by 3 bases, with 19 bases between. The CDR3 DNA reads TGCGCCAGCAGCTTGGCCGTGACCGGAGCAGTAATCTACAATGAGCAGTTCTTC. Its translation is CASSLAVTGAVIYNEQFF.

This clonotype was seen at least ten times. The gene calls are TRBV25-1 and TRBJ2-5; D assignment may be TRBD1 or TRBD2 (5 bases each). V was trimmed by 6 bases and J by 7 bases, leaving 15 bases between them. CDR1 MGHDK and CDR2 SYGVNS come from the germline V gene. CDR3 length equals 13 residues. The CDR3 coding sequence is TGTGCCAGCAGCATGGGGGACCGAGGGACCCAGTACTTC. This sequence encodes CASSMGDRGTQYF.

The rearrangement links TRBV15 to TRBJ2-2; unclear D gene. The germline gives CDR1 LNHNV, CDR2 YYDKDF (reference sequence). Trimming took off 3 bases at V and 4 bases at J, with 15 bases between the two ends. The CDR3 length is 16 residues. The CDR3 DNA is TGTGCCACCAGCAGTGGTGGCGAGGACGGCACCGGGGAGCTGTTTTTT. It is translated as CATSSGGEDGTGELFF.